The 18 T cell receptor beta chains in this list originate from one sample, sequenced in a study of cytomegalovirus exposure and HLA in healthy donors. The PCR employed 60 Vbeta primers together with 13 Jbeta primers. Clones were read by immunoSEQ multiplex PCR, and TCRdb kept only the in-frame ones, dropping some. The sample holds approximately 150,000 clones; just under 80% are singletons and the top ten take about 1.3%. Sequencing used PBMCs. Receptor source: a man younger than 40 in good health and CMV-seronegative.

The chain couples TRBV2 to TRBJ2-5, with TRBD1 matching over 9 bases. Germline values: CDR1 SNHLY, CDR2 FYNNEI. The CDR3 has 13 residues. The trim removed 10 bases at V and 2 bases at J, leaving 5 bases unmatched. CDR3 nucleotides: TGTGCCACCCAGGACAGGGGACAAGAGACCCAGTACTTC. It yields the protein CATQDRGQETQYF.

The chain employs TRBV27 and TRBJ2-7; D possibly corresponds to TRBD1 (6 bases). The germline V gene encodes CDR1 MNHEY and CDR2 SMNVEV (reference sequence). Trimming shortened V by 1 base and J by 3 bases, and 10 bases separated the two germline ends. The CDR3 length is 14 residues. The CDR3 reads CASSLFTGSYEQYF. CDR3 DNA: TGTGCCAGCAGTTTATTCACAGGGAGCTACGAGCAGTACTTC.

This clone was seen a single time. The chain links TRBV30 to TRBJ2-5; TRBD1 agrees at 8 bases. The last part of the DNA fits TRBJ2-7 better; the J call may be wrong. The CDR3 consists of 12 residues. The germline V gene encodes CDR1 GTSNPN and CDR2 SVGIG (reference sequence). The CDR3 coding sequence is TGTGCCTGGAGCCCAGGGGGCCTCGAGCAGTACTTC. Encoded protein: CAWSPGGLEQYF.

The J gene is TRBJ2-2, the V gene TRBV7-6; D may be TRBD2 (6 bases). V was pared by 3 bases and J by 0 bases, with 11 bases between. Germline CDR1 reads SGHVS; CDR2 reads FNYEAQ. The CDR3 loop spans 16 amino acids. The CDR3 DNA reads TGTGCCAGCAGCTTGGGACGGGGGACGAACACCGGGGAGCTGTTTTTT. Protein sequence: CASSLGRGTNTGELFF.

This rearrangement joins TRBV12-5 to TRBJ2-1, with 8 bases fitting TRBD1. Germline V CDR1 and CDR2: LGHNT, FRNRAP. The length of the CDR3 is 14 residues. V was pared by 5 bases and J by 5 bases, with 5 bases of the junction left unmatched. Here the CDR3 DNA reads TGTGCTAGTGGTCGACAGGGGCGAGACAATGAGCAGTTCTTC. This encodes CASGRQGRDNEQFF.

The chain links TRBV7-9 to TRBJ2-7; D is undetermined. Trimming took 2 bases from V and 0 from J, leaving 8 bases between them. The CDR3 has 14 residues. Germline CDR1 and CDR2: SEHNR and FQNEAQ (reference sequence). The CDR3: CASSLLASSYEQYF. DNA of the CDR3: TGTGCCAGCAGCTTACTGGCCAGCTCCTACGAGCAGTACTTC. Drawing the rest from reference TRBV7-9 and TRBJ2-7, the complete variable domain is DTGVSQNPRHKITKRGQNVTFRCDPISEHNRLYWYRQTLGQGPEFLTYFQNEAQLEKSRLLSDRFSAERPKGSFSTLEIQRTEQGDSAMYLCASSLLASSYEQYFGPGTRLTVT.

The rearrangement uses TRBV6-6 and TRBJ1-4; no firm D call. Germline V gene data show CDR1 as MNHNY and CDR2 as SVGAGI (reference sequence). This CDR3 region has 14 residues. The ends were cut back, 2 bases at V and 7 bases at J, with 11 bases in the middle. The CDR3 here is CASSYVAEGEKLFF. The CDR3 DNA reads TGTGCCAGCAGTTACGTAGCAGAAGGTGAAAAACTGTTTTTT.

The chain is built from TRBV5-1 and TRBJ1-3; a weak D match, TRBD1 (6 bases). CDR3 length: 17 amino acids. Germline lookup yields CDR1 SGHRS and CDR2 YFSETQ. Trimming removed 0 bases at V and 2 bases at J, with 15 bases between. In DNA form, the CDR3 reads TGCGCCAGCAGCTTGGCCTGGGGGCCACCCACTGGAAACACCATATATTTT. Translated: CASSLAWGPPTGNTIYF. Supplemented by reference TRBV5-1 and TRBJ1-3, the full variable domain reads KAGVTQTPRYLIKTRGQQVTLSCSPISGHRSVSWYQQTPGQGLQFLFEYFSETQRNKGNFPGRFSGRQFSNSRSEMNVSTLELGDSALYLCASSLAWGPPTGNTIYFGEGSWLTVV.

J is TRBJ2-7 and V is TRBV27; the D gene is possibly TRBD2 (5 bases). The CDR3 loop spans 13 amino acids. Trimming left V 5 bases short and J 2 bases short, with 10 bases between. Germline CDR1 MNHEY, CDR2 SMNVEV (reference sequence). The CDR3 is CASSPGVTYEQYF. DNA for the CDR3: TGTGCCAGCAGTCCCGGGGTAACCTACGAGCAGTACTTC.

This rearrangement joins TRBV28 to TRBJ2-3, with TRBD2 matching 8 bases. V was clipped by 6 bases and J by 0 bases; unmatched bases: 8. Germline V gives CDR1 MDHEN, CDR2 SYDVKM. CDR3 length equals 16 residues. The CDR3, as DNA: TGTGCCAGCAGGAGACTAGCGTTACAGAGCACAGATACGCAGTATTTT. Translated: CASRRLALQSTDTQYF.

This CDR3 is CASSVTGSYGYTF. Written as DNA, the CDR3 is TGTGCCAGCAGCGTCACAGGGAGCTATGGCTACACCTTC. The gene calls are TRBV13 and TRBJ1-2, with a possible D match to TRBD1 (6 bases). Trimming cost V 5 bases and J 4 bases, with 11 bases left between them. The CDR3 covers 13 residues. Germline V gene data show CDR1 as PRHDT and CDR2 as FYEKMQ (reference sequence). Complete variable domain (other parts from reference TRBV13 and TRBJ1-2): AAGVIQSPRHLIKEKRETATLKCYPIPRHDTVYWYQQGPGQDPQFLISFYEKMQSDKGSIPDRFSAQQFSDYHSELNMSSLELGDSALYFCASSVTGSYGYTFGSGTRLTVV.

The CDR3 protein is CASSPGSLETQYF. CDR3 bases: TGTGCCAGCAGCCCCGGGTCCTTGGAGACCCAGTACTTC. The chain combines TRBV7-9 with TRBJ2-5; D gene uncertain. CDR1 SEHNR and CDR2 FQNEAQ come from the germline V gene (reference sequence). The CDR3 covers 13 residues. Between the trimmed V and J ends, which lost 5 bases and 5 bases, there was a span of 12 bases.

This clone showed up just once. This sequence joins TRBV7-2 and TRBJ2-1; 10 positions match TRBD2. The CDR3 has 16 residues. The V segment lost 4 bases and the J segment 5 bases; nucleotides outside the gene matches: 8. The V gene's germline CDR1 is SGHTA and CDR2 FQGNSA. The CDR3 DNA is TGTGCCAGCAGCTATGGACTAGCGGAGGGAGACAATGAGCAGTTCTTC. Amino acid sequence: CASSYGLAEGDNEQFF.

The J gene is TRBJ2-5, the V gene TRBV7-2, with D perhaps TRBD2 (6 bases). Per germline, CDR1 SGHTA and CDR2 FQGNSA. The CDR3 covers 14 residues. Trimming cost V 2 bases and J 4 bases, with 11 bases left between them. DNA of the CDR3: TGTGCCAGCAGCTTATGGGGGGAAAGAGAGACCCAGTACTTC. This gives the protein CASSLWGERETQYF.

Notes on this clone: The same CDR3 also results from other DNA sequences found in this sample. The genes are TRBV6-4 and TRBJ2-3; perhaps TRBD1 as D (6 bases). The CDR3 loop spans 14 amino acids. V lost 2 bases and J lost 0, with 6 bases in between. Germline values: CDR1 MRHNA, CDR2 SNTAGT. Here the CDR3 DNA reads TGTGCCAGCAGTGACAGGGGGAGCACAGATACGCAGTATTTT. This gives the protein CASSDRGSTDTQYF.

This chain connects TRBV7-2 to TRBJ2-1, with unresolved D. Per germline, CDR1 SGHTA and CDR2 FQGNSA. V dropped 5 bases and J dropped 0 bases, with 14 bases sitting between them. CDR3 length: 16 residues. The CDR3 DNA is TGTGCCAGCAGCCCCACGCCTAGTCCCTCCTACAATGAGCAGTTCTTC. As protein: CASSPTPSPSYNEQFF.

The gene calls are TRBV7-2 and TRBJ1-1, with D unresolved. CDR3 size: 16 residues. Germline values: CDR1 SGHTA, CDR2 FQGNSA. Trimming pared 1 base from V and 0 bases from J, leaving 12 bases between. Written as DNA, the CDR3 is TGTGCCAGCAGCTTAGGGAACAGCCCGATGAACACTGAAGCTTTCTTT. Amino acid sequence: CASSLGNSPMNTEAFF.

This clone appeared a few times. J is TRBJ2-3 and V is TRBV30; D remains ambiguous. Trimming stripped 5 bases from V and 2 bases from J, with 5 bases between. The CDR3 runs to 11 residues. Germline lookup yields CDR1 GTSNPN and CDR2 SVGIG (reference sequence). The CDR3 nucleotides read TGTGCCTGGGACACCACAGATACGCAGTATTTT. Encoded protein: CAWDTTDTQYF.